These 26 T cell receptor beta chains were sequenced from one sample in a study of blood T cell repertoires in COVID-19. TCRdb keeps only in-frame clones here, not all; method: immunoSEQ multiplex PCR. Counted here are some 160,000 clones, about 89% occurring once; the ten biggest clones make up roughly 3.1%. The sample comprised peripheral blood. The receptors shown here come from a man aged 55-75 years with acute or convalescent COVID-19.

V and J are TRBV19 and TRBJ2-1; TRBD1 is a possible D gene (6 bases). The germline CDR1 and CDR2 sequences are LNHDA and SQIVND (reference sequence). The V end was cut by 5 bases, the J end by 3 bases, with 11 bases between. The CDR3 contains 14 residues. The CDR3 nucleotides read TGTGCCAGTAGTTGGGGGCGAAACTACAATGAGCAGTTCTTC. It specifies CASSWGRNYNEQFF.

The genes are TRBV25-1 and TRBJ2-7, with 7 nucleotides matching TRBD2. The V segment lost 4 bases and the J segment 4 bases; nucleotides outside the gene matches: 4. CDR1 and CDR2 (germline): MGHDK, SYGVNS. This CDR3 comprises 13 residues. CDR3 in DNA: TGTGCCAGCAGTGTCTCGGGGGGTTACGAGCAGTACTTC. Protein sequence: CASSVSGGYEQYF.

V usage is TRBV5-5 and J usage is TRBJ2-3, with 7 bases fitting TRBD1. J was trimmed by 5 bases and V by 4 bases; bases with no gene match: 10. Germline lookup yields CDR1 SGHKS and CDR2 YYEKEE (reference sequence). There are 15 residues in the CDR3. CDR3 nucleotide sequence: TGTGCCAGCAGCGAATTAGACAGGGTGGAAGATACGCAGTATTTT. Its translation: CASSELDRVEDTQYF.

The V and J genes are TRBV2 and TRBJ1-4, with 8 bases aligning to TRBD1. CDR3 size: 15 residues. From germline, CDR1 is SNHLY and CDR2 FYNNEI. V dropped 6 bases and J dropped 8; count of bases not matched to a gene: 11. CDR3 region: CASRYRGGLDEKLFF. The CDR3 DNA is TGTGCCAGCAGGTACAGGGGGGGCTTGGACGAAAAACTGTTTTTT. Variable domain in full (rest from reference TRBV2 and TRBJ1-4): EPEVTQTPSHQVTQMGQEVILRCVPISNHLYFYWYRQILGQKVEFLVSFYNNEISEKSEIFDDQFSVERPDGSNFTLKIRSTKLEDSAMYFCASRYRGGLDEKLFFGSGTQLSVL.

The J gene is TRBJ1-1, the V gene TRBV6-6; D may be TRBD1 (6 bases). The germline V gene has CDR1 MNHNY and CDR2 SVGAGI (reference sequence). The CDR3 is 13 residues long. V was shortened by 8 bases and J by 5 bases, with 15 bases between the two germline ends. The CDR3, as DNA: TGTGCCAGCTACGGGACCGGGACAACTGAAGCTTTCTTT. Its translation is CASYGTGTTEAFF.

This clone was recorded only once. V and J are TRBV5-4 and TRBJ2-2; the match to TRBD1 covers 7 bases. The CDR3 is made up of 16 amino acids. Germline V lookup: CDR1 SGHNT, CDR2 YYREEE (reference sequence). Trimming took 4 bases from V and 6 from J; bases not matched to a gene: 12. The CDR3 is CASSPKGQESSGELFF. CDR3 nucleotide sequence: TGTGCCAGCAGCCCAAAAGGACAGGAGTCTTCCGGGGAGCTGTTTTTT. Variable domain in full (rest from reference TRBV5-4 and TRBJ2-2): ETGVTQSPTHLIKTRGQQVTLRCSSQSGHNTVSWYQQALGQGPQFIFQYYREEENGRGNFPPRFSGLQFPNYSSELNVNALELDDSALYLCASSPKGQESSGELFFGEGSRLTVL.

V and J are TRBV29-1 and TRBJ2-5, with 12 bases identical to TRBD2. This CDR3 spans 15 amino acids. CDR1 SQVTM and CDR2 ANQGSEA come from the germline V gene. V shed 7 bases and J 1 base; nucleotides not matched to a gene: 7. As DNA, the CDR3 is TGCAGCGCCGGACTAGCGGGGACCTTCCAAGAGACCCAGTACTTC. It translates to CSAGLAGTFQETQYF. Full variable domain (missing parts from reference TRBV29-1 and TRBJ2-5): SAVISQKPSRDICQRGTSLTIQCQVDSQVTMMFWYRQQPGQSLTLIATANQGSEATYESGFVIDKFPISRPNLTFSTLTVSNMSPEDSSIYLCSAGLAGTFQETQYFGPGTRLLVL.

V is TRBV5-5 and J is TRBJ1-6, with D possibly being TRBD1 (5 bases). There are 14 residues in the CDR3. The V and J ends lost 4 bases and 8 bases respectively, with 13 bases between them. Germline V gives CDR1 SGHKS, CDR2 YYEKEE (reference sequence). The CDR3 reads CASSRGTEDSPLHF. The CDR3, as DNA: TGTGCCAGCAGCCGCGGGACGGAGGATTCACCCCTCCACTTT.

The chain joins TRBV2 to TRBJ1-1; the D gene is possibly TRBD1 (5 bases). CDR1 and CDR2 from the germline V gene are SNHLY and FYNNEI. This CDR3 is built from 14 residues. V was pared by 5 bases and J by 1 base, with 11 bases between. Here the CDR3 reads CASSLKTANTEAFF. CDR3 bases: TGTGCCAGCAGTCTTAAGACAGCGAACACTGAAGCTTTCTTT.

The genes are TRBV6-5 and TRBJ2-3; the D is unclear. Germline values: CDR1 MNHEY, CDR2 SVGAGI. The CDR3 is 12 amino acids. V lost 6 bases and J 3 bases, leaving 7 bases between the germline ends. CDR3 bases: TGTGCCAGCAGGGCGACTACAGATACGCAGTATTTT. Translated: CASRATTDTQYF.

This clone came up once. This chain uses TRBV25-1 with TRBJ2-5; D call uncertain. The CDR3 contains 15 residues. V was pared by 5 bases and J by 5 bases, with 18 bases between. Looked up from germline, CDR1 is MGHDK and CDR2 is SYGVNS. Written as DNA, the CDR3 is TGTGCCAGCAGTCCGTCGGCAGCTAGGCTGGAGACCCAGTACTTC. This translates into CASSPSAARLETQYF.

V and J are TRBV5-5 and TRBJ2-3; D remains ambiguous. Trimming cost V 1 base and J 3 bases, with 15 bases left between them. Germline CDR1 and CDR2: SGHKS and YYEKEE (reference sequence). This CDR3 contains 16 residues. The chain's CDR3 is CASSLYVPPRTDTQYF. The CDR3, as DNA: TGTGCCAGCAGCTTGTACGTACCACCTAGGACAGATACGCAGTATTTT.

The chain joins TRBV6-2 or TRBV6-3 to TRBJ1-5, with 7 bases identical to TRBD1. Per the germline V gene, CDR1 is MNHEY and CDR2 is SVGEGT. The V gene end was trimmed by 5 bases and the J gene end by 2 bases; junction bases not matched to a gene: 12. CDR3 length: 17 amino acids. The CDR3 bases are TGTGCCAGCAGTCCCCACGCGTCCACAGGGGGCAATCAGCCCCAGCATTTT. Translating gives CASSPHASTGGNQPQHF.

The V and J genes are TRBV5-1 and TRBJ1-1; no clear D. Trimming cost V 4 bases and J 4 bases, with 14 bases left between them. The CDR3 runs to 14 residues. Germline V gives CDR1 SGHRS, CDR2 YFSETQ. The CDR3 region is CASSDAGPGTEAFF. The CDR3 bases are TGCGCCAGCAGCGACGCGGGCCCCGGCACTGAAGCTTTCTTT.

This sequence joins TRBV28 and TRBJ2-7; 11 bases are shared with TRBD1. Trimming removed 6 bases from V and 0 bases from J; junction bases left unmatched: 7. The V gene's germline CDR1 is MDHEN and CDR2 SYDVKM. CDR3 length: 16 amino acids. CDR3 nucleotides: TGTGCCAGCAGCCGAGGACAGGGGGCCTACTCCTACGAGCAGTACTTC. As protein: CASSRGQGAYSYEQYF.

For the CDR3, the DNA is TGTGCCAGCAGCTTAGCGGCAGGAATTACTGAAGCTTTCTTT. Translated, it gives CASSLAAGITEAFF. V and J are TRBV11-2 and TRBJ1-1; the D is unclear. This CDR3 is 14 amino acids long. Per germline, CDR1 SGHAT and CDR2 FQNNGV. Trimming removed 1 base at V and 5 bases at J, with 11 bases between.

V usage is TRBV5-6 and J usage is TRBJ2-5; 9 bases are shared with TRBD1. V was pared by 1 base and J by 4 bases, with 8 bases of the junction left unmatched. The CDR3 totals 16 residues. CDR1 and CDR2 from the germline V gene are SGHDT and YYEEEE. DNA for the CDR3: TGTGCCAGCAGCTTGTTCCGGGTGACAGGGGGAGAGACCCAGTACTTC. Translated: CASSLFRVTGGETQYF.

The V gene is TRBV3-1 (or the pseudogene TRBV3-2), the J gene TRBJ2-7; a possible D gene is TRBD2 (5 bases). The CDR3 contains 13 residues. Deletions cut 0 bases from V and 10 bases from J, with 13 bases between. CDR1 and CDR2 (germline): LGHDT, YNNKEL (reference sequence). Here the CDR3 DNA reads TGTGCCAGCAGCCAAGAGATTTCACGGGGTCAGTACTTC. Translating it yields CASSQEISRGQYF.

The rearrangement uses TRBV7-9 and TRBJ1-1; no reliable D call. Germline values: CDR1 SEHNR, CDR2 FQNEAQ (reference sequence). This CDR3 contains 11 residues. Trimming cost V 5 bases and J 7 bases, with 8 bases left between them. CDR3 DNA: TGTGCCAGCAGCCCCACAAGTGAAGCTTTCTTT. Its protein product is CASSPTSEAFF.

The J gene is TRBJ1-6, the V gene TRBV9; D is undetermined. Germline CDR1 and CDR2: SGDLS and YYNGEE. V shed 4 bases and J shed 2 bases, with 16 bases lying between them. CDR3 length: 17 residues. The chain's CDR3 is CASSPGGGAPYNSPLHF. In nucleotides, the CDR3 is TGTGCCAGCAGCCCCGGAGGTGGAGCCCCCTATAATTCACCCCTCCACTTT.

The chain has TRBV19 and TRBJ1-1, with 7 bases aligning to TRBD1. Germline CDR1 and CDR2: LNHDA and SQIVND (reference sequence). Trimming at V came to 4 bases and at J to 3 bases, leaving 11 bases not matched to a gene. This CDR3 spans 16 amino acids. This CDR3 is CASSTRRQGHHTEAFF. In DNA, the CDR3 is TGTGCCAGTAGTACCCGACGACAGGGACATCACACTGAAGCTTTCTTT.

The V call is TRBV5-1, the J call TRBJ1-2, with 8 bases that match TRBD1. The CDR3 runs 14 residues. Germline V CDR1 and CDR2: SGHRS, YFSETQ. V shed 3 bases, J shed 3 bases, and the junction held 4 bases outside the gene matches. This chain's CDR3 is CASSSQGAHYGYTF. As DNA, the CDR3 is TGCGCCAGCAGCTCCCAGGGGGCCCACTATGGCTACACCTTC.

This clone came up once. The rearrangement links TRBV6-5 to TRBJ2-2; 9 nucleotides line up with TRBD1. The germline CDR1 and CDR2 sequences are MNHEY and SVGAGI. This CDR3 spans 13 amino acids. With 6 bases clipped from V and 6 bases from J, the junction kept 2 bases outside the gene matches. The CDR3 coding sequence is TGTGCCAGCAGCGGACAGGGGCCCGGGGAGCTGTTTTTT. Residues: CASSGQGPGELFF.

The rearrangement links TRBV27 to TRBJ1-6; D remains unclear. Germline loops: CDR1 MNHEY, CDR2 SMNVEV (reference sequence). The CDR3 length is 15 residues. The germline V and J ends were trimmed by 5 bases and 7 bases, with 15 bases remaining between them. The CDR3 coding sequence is TGTGCCAGCAGTATCCAGCGGAATTCCAATTCACCCCTCCACTTT. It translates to CASSIQRNSNSPLHF.

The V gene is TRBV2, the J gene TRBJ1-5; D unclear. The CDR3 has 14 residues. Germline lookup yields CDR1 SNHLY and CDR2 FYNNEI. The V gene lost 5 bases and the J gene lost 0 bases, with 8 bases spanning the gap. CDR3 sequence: CASSFLNSNQPQHF. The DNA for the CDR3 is TGTGCCAGCAGTTTTCTAAATAGCAATCAGCCCCAGCATTTT.

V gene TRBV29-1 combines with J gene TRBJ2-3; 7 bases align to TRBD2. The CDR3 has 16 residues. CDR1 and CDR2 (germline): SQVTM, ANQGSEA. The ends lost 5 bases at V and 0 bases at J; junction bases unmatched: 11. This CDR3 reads CSVPPRAGVSTDTQYF. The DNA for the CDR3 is TGCAGCGTTCCCCCCCGCGCGGGGGTTAGCACAGATACGCAGTATTTT.